This T cell receptor beta chain was retrieved from a study of regulatory T cells in long-lasting Graves disease. This clonotype was seen repeatedly, ten times or more. Time point: newly diagnosed GD, antithyroid drugs for less than 3 months. Following extraction of RNA from PBMCs, that RNA was used to make the TCR library. Sequencing libraries for TCR beta were prepared with iRepertoire HTBI primers and Arm-PCR of CDR3 regions. The authors' processing: Taken together, the samples had roughly 63 TRBV and more than 11 TRBJ segments identified. TCRdb re-called the multiplex PCR reads with MiXCR, one entry per CDR3 protein. What appears here as the V and J calls and clone size reflects TCRdb's work, not the paper's. The sample contains approximately 400,000 distinct CDR3 sequences, 15% to 19% of which appear only once. Germline V gene data show CDR1 as ENHRY and CDR2 as SYGVKD. The CDR3 covers 17 residues. Trimming left V 3 bases short and J 1 base short, with 18 bases between.

The source is a female donor with Graves disease. V gene TRBV10-3 combines with J gene TRBJ1-2; D unclear. Sample: peripheral blood mononuclear cells (PBMCs), taken at new diagnosis, from a patient treated with antithyroid drugs. Written as DNA, the CDR3 is TGTGCCATCAGTGAACCGGGAGTCGCACATATTAACTATGGCTACACCTTC. Protein sequence: CAISEPGVAHINYGYTF.